One and the same sample provided the 26 T cell receptor beta chains below, sequenced in a study of cytomegalovirus exposure and HLA in healthy donors. 13 Jbeta primers and 60 Vbeta primers were used for the PCR. Clones were read by immunoSEQ multiplex PCR, and TCRdb kept only the in-frame ones, dropping some. The repertoire holds nearly 110,000 clones, with about 80% as singletons. The sequenced sample consisted of PBMCs. These receptors were obtained from a man aged 25 to 45 in good health and CMV-seropositive.

In its sample, this clone was seen a few times. The chain combines TRBV18 with TRBJ1-1; the match to TRBD1 covers 7 bases. This CDR3 has 14 amino acids. Germline CDR1 and CDR2: KGHSH and LQKENI. Trimming took 1 base from V and 1 from J; bases not matched to a gene: 0. This CDR3 reads CASSPQGANTEAFF. CDR3 in DNA: TGTGCCAGCTCACCACAGGGGGCGAACACTGAAGCTTTCTTT.

The CDR3, as DNA: TGTGCCAGCAGCAAGACTCTAGCCAAAAACATTCAGTACTTC. This gives the protein CASSKTLAKNIQYF. The V gene is TRBV9, the J gene TRBJ2-4; D remains unclear. Germline assignment: CDR1 SGDLS and CDR2 YYNGEE. V lost 4 bases to trimming and J lost 0 bases, with 8 bases between them. This CDR3 is 14 amino acids long.

The rearrangement uses TRBV7-8 and TRBJ1-2; D gene unclear. The CDR3 has 14 amino acids. Trimming stripped 2 bases from V and 4 bases from J, with 11 bases between. The germline V gene encodes CDR1 SGHVS and CDR2 FQNEAQ. CDR3 loop: CASSLMFRGYGYTF. DNA of the CDR3: TGTGCCAGCAGCTTAATGTTTCGGGGCTATGGCTACACCTTC.

V usage is TRBV5-1 and J usage is TRBJ1-4, with D maybe TRBD1 (5 bases). The CDR3 length is 16 residues. V was cut by 0 bases and J by 6 bases, with 15 bases left in between. Germline V gene lookup returns CDR1 SGHRS and CDR2 YFSETQ. The chain's CDR3 is CASSLGRGRYDEKLFF. CDR3 DNA sequence: TGCGCCAGCAGCTTGGGGAGGGGAAGGTACGATGAAAAACTGTTTTTT.

V is TRBV28 and J is TRBJ1-2; 7 positions agree with TRBD1. Germline trimming cut 1 base from V and 6 bases from J; bases unmatched to any gene: 14. This CDR3 spans 17 amino acids. The germline V gene has CDR1 MDHEN and CDR2 SYDVKM. The CDR3 protein is CASSLSVQGQSGHGYTF. The CDR3 coding sequence is TGTGCCAGCAGTTTATCAGTGCAGGGACAGTCTGGTCATGGCTACACCTTC.

The genes are TRBV18 and TRBJ2-5; unclear D gene. Per the germline V gene, CDR1 is KGHSH and CDR2 is LQKENI. This CDR3 spans 11 amino acids. The germline V and J ends were trimmed by 6 bases and 2 bases, with 4 bases remaining between them. As DNA, the CDR3 is TGTGCCAGCTCCCCTCAAGAGACCCAGTACTTC. Amino acids: CASSPQETQYF.

This clone was detected once. For the CDR3, the DNA is TGTGCCAGCAGTGAGGGACAGGGAGCCTACAATGAGCAGTTCTTC. Protein: CASSEGQGAYNEQFF. This chain uses TRBV6-1 with TRBJ2-1, with 9 bases lining up with TRBD1. In germline, CDR1 is MNHNS, CDR2 SASEGT. This CDR3 spans 15 amino acids. J was trimmed by 2 bases and V by 3 bases; bases with no gene match: 2.

The genes are TRBV6-5 and TRBJ1-2, with D tentatively TRBD1 (6 bases). Looked up from germline, CDR1 is MNHEY and CDR2 is SVGAGI. The V and J ends lost 5 bases and 5 bases respectively, with 15 bases between them. This CDR3 spans 14 amino acids. This chain's CDR3 is CASSEGGGGYGYTF. CDR3 nucleotides: TGTGCCAGCAGTGAAGGGGGGGGTGGGTATGGCTACACCTTC.

This chain's CDR3 is CASSSGERPEAFF. The CDR3 DNA follows: TGCGCCAGCTCCTCAGGGGAGCGGCCTGAAGCTTTCTTT. V gene TRBV10-2 combines with J gene TRBJ1-1, with D possibly TRBD1 on 6 matching bases. The CDR3 spans 13 residues. Trimming cost V 8 bases and J 6 bases, with 16 bases left between them. The germline V gene encodes CDR1 WSHSY and CDR2 SAAADI.

The V call is TRBV13, the J call TRBJ2-5; a possible D gene is TRBD2 (5 bases). CDR1 and CDR2 (germline): PRHDT, FYEKMQ (reference sequence). CDR3 length: 14 residues. The V end lost 5 bases, the J end lost 2 bases, and 12 bases lay between the germline ends. CDR3 residues: CASSPGVSQETQYF. The CDR3 DNA is TGTGCCAGCAGCCCCGGGGTCTCACAAGAGACCCAGTACTTC. Together with reference TRBV13 and TRBJ2-5, the CDR3 gives the full variable domain: AAGVIQSPRHLIKEKRETATLKCYPIPRHDTVYWYQQGPGQDPQFLISFYEKMQSDKGSIPDRFSAQQFSDYHSELNMSSLELGDSALYFCASSPGVSQETQYFGPGTRLLVL.

This clone is a singleton in its sample. The chain couples TRBV5-1 to TRBJ1-5; 9 bases are shared with TRBD1. Germline CDR1 and CDR2: SGHRS and YFSETQ. With 2 bases clipped from V and 4 bases from J, the junction kept 1 base outside the gene matches. The CDR3 consists of 14 residues. CDR3 protein: CASSFGTGNQPQHF. The CDR3 bases are TGCGCCAGCAGCTTTGGGACAGGGAATCAGCCCCAGCATTTT.

The chain has TRBV5-1 and TRBJ2-1, with 10 bases matching TRBD1. This CDR3 contains 16 residues. The V segment lost 4 bases and the J segment 4 bases; nucleotides outside the gene matches: 8. Germline V gene lookup returns CDR1 SGHRS and CDR2 YFSETQ. The CDR3, as DNA: TGCGCCAGCAGCATTAGACAGGGGGCGCTGTACAATGAGCAGTTCTTC. This translates into CASSIRQGALYNEQFF.

J is TRBJ2-3 and V is TRBV5-1; weak D call: TRBD1 (5 bases). The CDR3 runs 17 residues. The V end lost 0 bases, the J end lost 0 bases, and 14 bases lay between the germline ends. Germline assignment: CDR1 SGHRS and CDR2 YFSETQ. In DNA, the CDR3 is TGCGCCAGCAGCTTGGAGGGCAGGGATGCTAGCACAGATACGCAGTATTTT. This encodes CASSLEGRDASTDTQYF.

The chain has TRBV5-1 and TRBJ2-1, with 11 bases lining up with TRBD2. CDR1 and CDR2 (germline): SGHRS, YFSETQ. The trim removed 0 bases at V and 3 bases at J, leaving 8 bases unmatched. The length of the CDR3 is 18 residues. For the CDR3, the DNA is TGCGCCAGCAGCTTGGATCAGCCGGGACTAGCGGACTACAATGAGCAGTTCTTC. It specifies CASSLDQPGLADYNEQFF.

This rearrangement joins TRBV7-2 to TRBJ1-2, with a weak D call TRBD1 (6 bases). V lost 1 base to trimming and J lost 4 bases, with 16 bases between them. The CDR3 is made up of 16 amino acids. Germline V gene data show CDR1 as SGHTA and CDR2 as FQGNSA. CDR3 in DNA: TGTGCCAGCAGCTTAGTGGGCGGGGGGCTCGGCTATGGCTACACCTTC. Residues: CASSLVGGGLGYGYTF.

CDR3 residues: CASSVWDRGQETQYF. As DNA, the CDR3 is TGTGCCAGCAGCGTCTGGGACAGGGGACAAGAGACCCAGTACTTC. This chain links TRBV9 with TRBJ2-5; TRBD1 aligns across 10 bases. Germline V lookup: CDR1 SGDLS, CDR2 YYNGEE. The CDR3 is made up of 15 amino acids. The J segment lost 2 bases and the V segment lost 2 bases, leaving 3 bases of the junction unmatched. The variable domain in full, completed from reference TRBV9 and TRBJ2-5, reads DSGVTQTPKHLITATGQRVTLRCSPRSGDLSVYWYQQSLDQGLQFLIQYYNGEERAKGNILERFSAQQFPDLHSELNLSSLELGDSALYFCASSVWDRGQETQYFGPGTRLLVL.

The chain has TRBV7-9 and TRBJ1-1; D not resolved. The CDR3 length is 15 residues. V was shortened by 4 bases and J by 2 bases, with 14 bases between the two germline ends. Germline-derived CDR1 and CDR2 are SEHNR and FQNEAQ (reference sequence). Written as DNA, the CDR3 is TGTGCCAGCAGCTCAGAGAGACGGGGAAACACTGAAGCTTTCTTT. Its protein is CASSSERRGNTEAFF.

V usage is TRBV21-1 and J usage is TRBJ1-4; the table's D gene call, TRBD1, was not cross checked with the DNA. TRBV21-1 is described as a pseudogene. This CDR3 is 15 amino acids long. CDR3 DNA sequence: TGTGCCAGCAGCAAAGTCCCCAAAACTAATGAAAAACTGTTTTTT. It translates to CASSKVPKTNEKLFF.

This clone was observed a handful of times. CDR3 coding DNA: TGTGCTAGTATCTCCGGGTCTAACTACGAGCAGTACTTC. Its translation is CASISGSNYEQYF. This sequence joins TRBV12-5 and TRBJ2-7; D remains ambiguous. Germline values: CDR1 LGHNT, CDR2 FRNRAP. Trimming removed 8 bases from V and 3 bases from J, with 14 bases in between. CDR3 length: 13 amino acids.

J is TRBJ2-2 and V is TRBV5-6, with 8 positions matching TRBD2. The CDR3 has 15 residues. Germline V gene sequence: CDR1 SGHDT, CDR2 YYEEEE. V gave up 4 bases and J gave up 0 bases; unmatched junction bases: 2. The CDR3: CASSRGGTNTGELFF. In DNA form, the CDR3 reads TGTGCCAGCAGCCGCGGGGGGACGAACACCGGGGAGCTGTTTTTT.

The chain links TRBV30 to TRBJ2-2, with D perhaps TRBD1 (5 bases). The CDR3 consists of 12 residues. From germline, CDR1 is GTSNPN and CDR2 SVGIG (reference sequence). V was cut by 5 bases and J by 4 bases, with 8 bases left in between. CDR3 protein: CAWEGVTGELFF. CDR3 DNA sequence: TGTGCCTGGGAAGGGGTCACCGGGGAGCTGTTTTTT. The full variable domain, in which reference TRBV30 and TRBJ2-2 provide the parts outside the CDR3, is SQTIHQWPATLVQPVGSPLSLECTVEGTSNPNLYWYRQAAGRGLQLLFYSVGIGQISSEVPQNLSASRPQDRQFILSSKKLLLSDSGFYLCAWEGVTGELFFGEGSRLTVL.

The V call is TRBV5-1, the J call TRBJ2-2, with D uncertain. V shed 0 bases and J shed 7 bases, with 10 bases lying between them. Germline V gene lookup returns CDR1 SGHRS and CDR2 YFSETQ. The CDR3 is made up of 14 amino acids. CDR3 residues: CASSLDYQGGELFF. The CDR3 DNA follows: TGCGCCAGCAGCTTGGACTATCAAGGCGGGGAGCTGTTTTTT.

On this clone itself: Other DNA sequences from this sample encode an identical CDR3 as well. The rearrangement links TRBV27 to TRBJ1-1; 10 bases are shared with TRBD1. CDR1 MNHEY and CDR2 SMNVEV come from the germline V gene (reference sequence). This CDR3 region has 17 residues. The V segment lost 5 bases and the J segment 5 bases; nucleotides outside the gene matches: 14. The CDR3 nucleotides are TGTGCCAGCAGTCCCCCCGGACAGGGGGGGGGTCGGACTGAAGCTTTCTTT. This encodes CASSPPGQGGGRTEAFF.

The V gene is TRBV6-5, the J gene TRBJ1-6; maybe TRBD1 (5 bases). The CDR3 is made up of 14 amino acids. Germline CDR1 is MNHEY and CDR2 is SVGAGI. V was clipped by 6 bases and J by 14 bases, with 20 bases between them. CDR3 sequence (DNA): TGTGCCAGCAGGGGGGAGGAGCGGCTATCAGCCCTCCACTTT. Protein: CASRGEERLSALHF.

The V and J genes are TRBV7-6 and TRBJ1-3, with a tentative D call TRBD1 (6 bases). Trimming cost V 5 bases and J 0 bases, with 14 bases left between them. Germline V gene lookup returns CDR1 SGHVS and CDR2 FNYEAQ. This CDR3 has 16 amino acids. The CDR3 DNA reads TGTGCCAGCAGCGCCGGACAGTTCGCCTCTGGAAACACCATATATTTT. Amino acids: CASSAGQFASGNTIYF. The full variable domain, completed using reference TRBV7-6 and TRBJ1-3, is GAGVSQSPRYKVTKRGQDVALRCDPISGHVSLYWYRQALGQGPEFLTYFNYEAQQDKSGLPNDRFSAERPEGSISTLTIQRTEQRDSAMYRCASSAGQFASGNTIYFGEGSWLTVV.

There are a few counts of this clone. The chain combines TRBV2 with TRBJ2-3; D unresolved. This CDR3 contains 12 residues. The germline gives CDR1 SNHLY, CDR2 FYNNEI. V was shortened by 8 bases and J by 0 bases, with 6 bases between the two germline ends. For the CDR3, the DNA is TGTGCCAGCTCTTTCAGCACAGATACGCAGTATTTT. The encoded protein is CASSFSTDTQYF.